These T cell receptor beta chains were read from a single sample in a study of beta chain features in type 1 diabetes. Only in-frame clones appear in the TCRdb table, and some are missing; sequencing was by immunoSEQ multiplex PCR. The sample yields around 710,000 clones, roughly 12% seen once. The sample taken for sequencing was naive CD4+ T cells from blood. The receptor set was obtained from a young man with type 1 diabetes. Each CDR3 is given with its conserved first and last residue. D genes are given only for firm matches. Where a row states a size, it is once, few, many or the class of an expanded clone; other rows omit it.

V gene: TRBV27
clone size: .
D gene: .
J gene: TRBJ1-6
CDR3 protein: CASSADLGNSPLHF
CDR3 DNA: TGTGCCAGCAGTGCGGACCTGGGGAATTCACCCCTCCACTTT

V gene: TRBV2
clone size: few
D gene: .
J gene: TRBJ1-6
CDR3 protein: CASSVGGRGENSPLHF
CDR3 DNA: TGTGCCAGCAGCGTCGGAGGTAGGGGGGAGAATTCACCCCTCCACTTT

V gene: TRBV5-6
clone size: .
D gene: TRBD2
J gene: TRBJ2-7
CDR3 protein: CASSPGTNYEQYF
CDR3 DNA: TGTGCCAGCAGCCCCGGGACTAACTACGAGCAGTACTTC

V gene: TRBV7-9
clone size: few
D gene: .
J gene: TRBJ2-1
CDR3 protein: CASSLALGSSYNEQFF
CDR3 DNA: TGTGCCAGCAGCTTAGCTCTGGGGAGCTCCTACAATGAGCAGTTCTTC

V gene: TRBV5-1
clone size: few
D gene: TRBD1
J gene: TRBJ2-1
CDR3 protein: CASSTDRVGNEQFF
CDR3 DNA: TGCGCCAGCAGCACGGACAGGGTAGGGAATGAGCAGTTCTTC

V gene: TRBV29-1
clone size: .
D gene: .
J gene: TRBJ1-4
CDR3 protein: CSVRQNREGNEKLFF
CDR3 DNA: TGCAGCGTACGACAGAACAGAGAGGGTAATGAAAAACTGTTTTTT

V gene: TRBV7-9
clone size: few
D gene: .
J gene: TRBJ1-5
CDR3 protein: CASSPGAGNNQPQHF
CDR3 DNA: TGTGCCAGCAGCCCAGGCGCAGGGAACAATCAGCCCCAGCATTTT

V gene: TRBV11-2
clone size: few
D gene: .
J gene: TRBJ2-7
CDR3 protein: CASSPWGTLRNEQYF
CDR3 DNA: TGTGCCAGCAGCCCCTGGGGGACTCTTCGTAACGAGCAGTACTTC

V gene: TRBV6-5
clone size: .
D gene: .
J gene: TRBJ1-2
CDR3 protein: CASSYRGRGYGYTF
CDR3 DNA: TGTGCCAGCAGTTACAGGGGGAGGGGCTATGGCTACACCTTC

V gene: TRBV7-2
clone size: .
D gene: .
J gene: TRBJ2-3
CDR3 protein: CASSLGTPSTDTQYF
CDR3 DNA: TGTGCCAGCAGCTTAGGGACACCAAGCACAGATACGCAGTATTTT

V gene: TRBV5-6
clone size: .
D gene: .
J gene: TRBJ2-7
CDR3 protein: CASSFSPGYEQYF
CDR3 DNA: TGTGCCAGCAGCTTCTCTCCTGGCTACGAGCAGTACTTC

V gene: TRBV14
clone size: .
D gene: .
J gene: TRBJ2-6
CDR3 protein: CASSLTGTGANVLTF
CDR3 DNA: TGTGCCAGCAGCTTAACAGGGACTGGGGCCAACGTCCTGACTTTC

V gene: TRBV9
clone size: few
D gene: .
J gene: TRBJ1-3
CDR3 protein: CASSVAESGNTIYF
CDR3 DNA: TGTGCCAGCAGCGTAGCCGAGTCTGGAAACACCATATATTTT

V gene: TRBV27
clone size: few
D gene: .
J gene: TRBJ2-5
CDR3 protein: CASSRGSYLTQYF
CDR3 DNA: TGTGCCAGCAGTAGGGGTTCCTACCTTACCCAGTACTTC

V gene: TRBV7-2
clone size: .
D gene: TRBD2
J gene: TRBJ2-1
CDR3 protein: CASSSGTSVDEQFF
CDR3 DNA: TGTGCCAGCAGCTCCGGGACTAGCGTTGATGAGCAGTTCTTC

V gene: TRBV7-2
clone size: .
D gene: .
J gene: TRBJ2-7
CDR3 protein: CASSVGLAHEQYF
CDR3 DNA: TGTGCCAGCAGCGTAGGTCTTGCCCACGAGCAGTACTTC

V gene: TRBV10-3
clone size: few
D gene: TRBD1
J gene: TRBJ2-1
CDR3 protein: CAISESRDRAYNEQFF
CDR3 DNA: TGTGCCATCAGTGAGTCCCGGGACAGGGCCTACAATGAGCAGTTCTTC

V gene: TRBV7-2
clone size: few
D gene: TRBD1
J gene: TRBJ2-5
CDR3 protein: CASSQRQGWEETQYF
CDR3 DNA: TGTGCCAGCAGCCAAAGACAGGGATGGGAAGAGACCCAGTACTTC

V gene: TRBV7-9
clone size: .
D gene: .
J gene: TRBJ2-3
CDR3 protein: CASSFSTRTDTQYF
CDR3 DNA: TGTGCCAGCAGCTTCTCTACTCGCACAGATACGCAGTATTTT

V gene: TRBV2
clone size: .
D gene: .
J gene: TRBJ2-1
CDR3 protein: CASSEDRANEQFF
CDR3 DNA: TGTGCCAGCAGTGAAGACAGGGCGAATGAGCAGTTCTTC

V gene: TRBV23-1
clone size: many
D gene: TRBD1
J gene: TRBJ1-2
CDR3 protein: CALNRGDYGYTF
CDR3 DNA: TGCGCACTTAACAGGGGAGACTATGGCTACACCTTC

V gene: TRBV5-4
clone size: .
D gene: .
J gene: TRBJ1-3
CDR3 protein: CASSFRESGNTIYF
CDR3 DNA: TGTGCCAGCAGCTTTAGAGAATCTGGAAACACCATATATTTT

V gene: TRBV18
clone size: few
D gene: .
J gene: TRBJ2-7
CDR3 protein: CASSPRQERGYEQYF
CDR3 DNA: TGTGCCAGCTCACCGAGACAGGAAAGAGGATACGAGCAGTACTTC

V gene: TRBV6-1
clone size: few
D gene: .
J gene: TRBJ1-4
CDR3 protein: CASSEGTVGEKLFF
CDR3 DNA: TGTGCCAGCAGCGAAGGCACAGTTGGGGAAAAACTGTTTTTT

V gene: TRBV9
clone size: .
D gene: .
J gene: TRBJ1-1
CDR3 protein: CASSRTGNTEAFF
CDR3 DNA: TGTGCCAGCAGCAGAACAGGGAATACTGAAGCTTTCTTT

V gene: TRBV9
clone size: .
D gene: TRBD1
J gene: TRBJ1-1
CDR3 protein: CASSVESGGTEAFF
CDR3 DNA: TGTGCCAGCAGCGTAGAATCAGGGGGCACTGAAGCTTTCTTT

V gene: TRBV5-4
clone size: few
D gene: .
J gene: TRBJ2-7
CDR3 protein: CASSLDGLTDTGYEQYF
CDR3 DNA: TGTGCCAGCAGCTTGGATGGGCTTACGGACACTGGGTACGAGCAGTACTTC

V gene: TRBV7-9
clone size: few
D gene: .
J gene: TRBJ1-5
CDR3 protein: CASSDDSQPQHF
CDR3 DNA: TGTGCCAGCAGCGACGACAGCCAGCCCCAGCATTTT

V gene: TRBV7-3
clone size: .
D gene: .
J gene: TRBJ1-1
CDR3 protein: CASSLLFSAAGEAFF
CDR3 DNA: TGTGCCAGCAGCTTACTCTTTTCGGCGGCGGGAGAGGCTTTCTTT

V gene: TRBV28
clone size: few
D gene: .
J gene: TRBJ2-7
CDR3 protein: CASSSQGFNEQYF
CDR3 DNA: TGTGCCAGCAGTTCACAGGGATTCAACGAGCAGTACTTC

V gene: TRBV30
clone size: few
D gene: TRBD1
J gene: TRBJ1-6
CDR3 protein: CAWSAGTDNSPLHF
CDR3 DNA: TGTGCCTGGAGTGCCGGGACAGATAATTCACCCCTCCACTTT

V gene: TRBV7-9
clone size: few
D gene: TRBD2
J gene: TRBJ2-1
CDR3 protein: CASSPWDGSTSLSYNEQFF
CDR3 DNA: TGTGCCAGCAGCCCTTGGGACGGATCGACTAGCCTCTCCTACAATGAGCAGTTCTTC

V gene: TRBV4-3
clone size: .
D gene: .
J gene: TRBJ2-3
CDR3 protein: CASSQSLGISGTVLSSTDTQYF
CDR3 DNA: TGCGCCAGCAGCCAAAGTCTCGGGATCTCAGGGACTGTTCTATCTAGCACAGATACGCAGTATTTT

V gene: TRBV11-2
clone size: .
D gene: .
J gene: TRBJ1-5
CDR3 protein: CASSGSTLGNQPQHF
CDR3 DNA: TGTGCCAGCAGCGGCTCTACATTGGGGAATCAGCCCCAGCATTTT

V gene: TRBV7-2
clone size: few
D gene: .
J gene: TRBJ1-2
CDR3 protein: CASSLVSTTPNYGYTF
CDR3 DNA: TGTGCCAGCAGCTTAGTATCGACAACCCCTAACTATGGCTACACCTTC